Following are 12 T cell receptor beta chains from one sample sequenced in a study of shared clonotypes between healthy human individuals. This table comes from immunoSEQ multiplex PCR, and its TCRdb copy is limited to in-frame clones, with some not included. Of millions of clones in the sample, 85% to 95% are singletons; the top ten hold about 0.39%. Sequencing input: naive CD4+ T cells from PBMCs. Subset noted: CD45RA+ positively selected. The receptors were gathered from a man aged 18 to 29 in good health. Some clones in this sample may be carry-over from other donors' samples.

V gene TRBV5-1 combines with J gene TRBJ1-1; no definite D call. Between the trimmed V and J ends, which lost 1 base and 7 bases, there was a span of 8 bases. This CDR3 has 12 amino acids. Germline CDR1 reads SGHRS; CDR2 reads YFSETQ. In DNA form, the CDR3 reads TGCGCCAGCAGCTTGCCGGGGTTTGAAGCTTTCTTT. Residues: CASSLPGFEAFF. Full variable domain (remainder filled in from reference TRBV5-1 and TRBJ1-1): KAGVTQTPRYLIKTRGQQVTLSCSPISGHRSVSWYQQTPGQGLQFLFEYFSETQRNKGNFPGRFSGRQFSNSRSEMNVSTLELGDSALYLCASSLPGFEAFFGQGTRLTVV.

The count of this clone is one. The chain combines TRBV5-1 with TRBJ1-2, with TRBD1 matching 7 bases. The CDR3 consists of 15 residues. J gave up 2 bases and V 4 bases, and 8 bases lay outside the gene matches. Germline values: CDR1 SGHRS, CDR2 YFSETQ. As DNA, the CDR3 is TGCGCCAGCAGCACACAGGGGCCTCTAAACTATGGCTACACCTTC. Amino acid sequence: CASSTQGPLNYGYTF.

The table lists this clone with a count of one. This rearrangement joins TRBV18 to TRBJ2-2; D call uncertain. Germline CDR1 reads KGHSH; CDR2 reads LQKENI. This CDR3 has 15 amino acids. Trimming cost V 2 bases and J 4 bases, with 11 bases left between them. CDR3: CASSPMSVVTGELFF. For the CDR3, the DNA is TGTGCCAGCTCACCAATGAGCGTTGTCACCGGGGAGCTGTTTTTT. Combining the CDR3 with reference TRBV18 and TRBJ2-2 gives the whole variable domain NAGVMQNPRHLVRRRGQEARLRCSPMKGHSHVYWYRQLPEEGLKFMVYLQKENIIDESGMPKERFSAEFPKEGPSILRIQQVVRGDSAAYFCASSPMSVVTGELFFGEGSRLTVL.

The rearrangement uses TRBV19 and TRBJ1-3; D is uncertain. This CDR3 is built from 15 residues. Germline-derived CDR1 and CDR2 are LNHDA and SQIVND (reference sequence). V was cut by 7 bases and J by 0 bases, with 13 bases left in between. The CDR3 loop reads CASTSGRFSGNTIYF. The CDR3 bases are TGTGCCAGTACCTCGGGCAGATTCTCTGGAAACACCATATATTTT.

V is TRBV6-1 and J is TRBJ2-5; D gene unclear. Germline assignment: CDR1 MNHNS and CDR2 SASEGT. The CDR3 has 14 residues. V lost 4 bases to trimming and J lost 4 bases, with 13 bases between them. The CDR3 protein is CASSVVADRETQYF. CDR3 DNA sequence: TGTGCCAGCAGTGTTGTGGCAGATCGAGAGACCCAGTACTTC.

The rearrangement links TRBV29-1 to TRBJ2-7; 13 positions agree with TRBD2. This CDR3 is 13 amino acids long. Germline trimming cut 6 bases from V and 6 bases from J; bases unmatched to any gene: 5. Germline V CDR1 and CDR2: SQVTM, ANQGSEA. CDR3 bases: TGCAGCGTCTCGGGACTAGCGGGATCCGAGCAGTACTTC. Translating gives CSVSGLAGSEQYF.

The CDR3 loop is CASSLVYVGTSRQYF. CDR3 in DNA: TGTGCCAGCAGCTTAGTTTATGTCGGGACTAGCCGGCAGTATTTT. The chain is built from TRBV7-8 and TRBJ2-3; 9 bases are shared with TRBD2. CDR1 is SGHVS and CDR2 is FQNEAQ in the germline V gene. The CDR3 has 15 amino acids. The V gene end was trimmed by 1 base and the J gene end by 11 bases; junction bases not matched to a gene: 10.

This sequence joins TRBV10-2 and TRBJ1-1; D possibly corresponds to TRBD1 (5 bases). This CDR3 comprises 15 residues. Germline values: CDR1 WSHSY, CDR2 SAAADI. V lost 0 bases to trimming and J lost 1 base, with 9 bases between them. The CDR3 nucleotides are TGCGCCAGCAGTGAGTCGATGGGGGGGAACACTGAAGCTTTCTTT. Amino acids: CASSESMGGNTEAFF.

This chain uses TRBV11-2 with TRBJ1-2, with D possibly matching TRBD1 (5 bases). The CDR3 is 15 amino acids. Germline-derived CDR1 and CDR2 are SGHAT and FQNNGV. The V and J ends lost 5 bases and 4 bases respectively, with 17 bases between them. CDR3 protein: CASSATTGGTYGYTF. In nucleotides, the CDR3 is TGTGCCAGCAGCGCAACAACCGGGGGGACCTATGGCTACACCTTC.

The J gene is TRBJ2-2, the V gene TRBV5-1; perhaps TRBD1 as D (5 bases). This CDR3 is built from 14 residues. From germline, CDR1 is SGHRS and CDR2 YFSETQ. Trimming shortened V by 3 bases and J by 6 bases, and 12 bases separated the two germline ends. The CDR3 is CASSSQGFSGELFF. CDR3 in DNA: TGCGCCAGCAGCTCTCAGGGTTTCTCCGGGGAGCTGTTTTTT.

This clone has only a few counts. J is TRBJ1-1 and V is TRBV15, with 7 positions matching TRBD1. CDR3 size: 16 residues. V lost 5 bases, J lost 1 base, and 10 bases stayed unmatched. In germline, CDR1 is LNHNV, CDR2 YYDKDF (reference sequence). CDR3 coding DNA: TGTGCCACCAGCCCTCGGAGGGGGCCAGGGAACACTGAAGCTTTCTTT. Translated, it gives CATSPRRGPGNTEAFF.

The genes are TRBV2 and TRBJ2-2; D perhaps matches TRBD1 (6 bases). The V and J ends lost 5 bases and 6 bases respectively, with 13 bases between them. Germline CDR1 SNHLY, CDR2 FYNNEI. The CDR3 runs to 14 residues. The CDR3 DNA reads TGTGCCAGCAGTCCCACAGGGTACCCCGGGGAGCTGTTTTTT. Amino acids: CASSPTGYPGELFF.